This entry is about one T cell receptor (beta chain). Its target is not known. The V segment lost 4 bases and the J segment 5 bases; nucleotides outside the gene matches: 5. This CDR3 region has 15 residues. Germline CDR1 reads SGHAT; CDR2 reads FQNNGV. The data are from a study of shared clonotypes between healthy human individuals. General study results and limits: A handful of donors had around 5% of their naive CD4 clonotypes in common.

At a deep level, the assay was run. Authors' data handling: Owing to the provision of junction-only sequences devoid of quality scores by immunoSEQ, filtering differed. Clones were sequenced by immunoSEQ multiplex PCR, and TCRdb holds only the in-frame ones, with some missing. That table gives V, J and clone size, and the DNA gave D and trimming. The data hold about 1.5 million clones, with 95% to 99% observed a single time. This TCR derives from a man aged 30-40 years in good health. The chain combines TRBV11-2 with TRBJ2-1, with 10 bases matching TRBD2. Sequencing was performed on naive CD4+ T cells sorted from blood. Subset here: CD45RA+ positively selected. The CDR3 nucleotides are TGTGCCAGCAGCTCCAGACTAGCGGGCCACAATGAGCAGTTCTTC. The encoded protein is CASSSRLAGHNEQFF.